This passage covers 14 T cell receptor beta chains from one sample sequenced in a study of blood T cell repertoires in COVID-19. Clones were read by immunoSEQ multiplex PCR, and TCRdb kept only the in-frame ones, dropping some. The table includes some 300,000 clones, over 80% detected once. The sample comprised peripheral blood. The source is a woman between 45 and 60 years old with COVID-19, enrolled during active disease.

CDR3 DNA: TGTGCCAGCAGCCCGGACAGCATGAACACTGAAGCTTTCTTT. Translating gives CASSPDSMNTEAFF. V is TRBV7-3 and J is TRBJ1-1; D is perhaps TRBD1 (6 bases). Germline CDR1 is SGHTA and CDR2 is FQGTGA. This CDR3 comprises 14 residues. The V end was cut by 5 bases, the J end by 0 bases, with 10 bases between.

V is TRBV19 and J is TRBJ2-2; TRBD2 matches at 7 bases. The V gene's germline CDR1 is LNHDA and CDR2 SQIVND (reference sequence). The CDR3 contains 15 residues. The V and J ends lost 3 bases and 6 bases, in that order; junction bases with no gene match: 7. The CDR3 DNA sequence: TGTGCCAGTAGTATGGCCCAAGGACTAGCCGGGGAGCTGTTTTTT. Its translation: CASSMAQGLAGELFF.

The genes are TRBV5-1 and TRBJ2-3; 8 nucleotides line up with TRBD2. CDR1 SGHRS and CDR2 YFSETQ come from the germline V gene. V trimming: 0 bases; J trimming: 3 bases; junction bases outside the gene matches: 3. This CDR3 is 15 amino acids long. CDR3 sequence: CASSLGLAGTDTQYF. The DNA for the CDR3 is TGCGCCAGCAGCTTGGGCCTAGCGGGTACAGATACGCAGTATTTT. Full variable domain (remainder filled in from reference TRBV5-1 and TRBJ2-3): KAGVTQTPRYLIKTRGQQVTLSCSPISGHRSVSWYQQTPGQGLQFLFEYFSETQRNKGNFPGRFSGRQFSNSRSEMNVSTLELGDSALYLCASSLGLAGTDTQYFGPGTRLTVL.

This sequence joins TRBV11-3 and TRBJ2-2; 7 positions match TRBD2. Germline V lookup: CDR1 SGHNT, CDR2 YENEEA. V shed 4 bases, J shed 0 bases, and the junction held 5 bases outside the gene matches. The CDR3 runs to 16 residues. The CDR3 loop reads CASSSGTKPNTGELFF. CDR3 in DNA: TGTGCCAGCAGCTCGGGGACTAAACCGAACACCGGGGAGCTGTTTTTT.

V gene TRBV5-8 combines with J gene TRBJ1-4; 9 bases fit TRBD1. Trimming removed 4 bases from V and 8 bases from J; junction bases left unmatched: 12. CDR3 size: 16 residues. CDR1 and CDR2 (germline): SGHTS, YDEGEE. CDR3 in DNA: TGTGCCAGCAGCCCTGGACAGGGGCGAAGGAGAGAAAAACTGTTTTTT. The encoded protein is CASSPGQGRRREKLFF. Based on the CDR3 plus reference TRBV5-8 and TRBJ1-4, the full variable domain is EAGVTQSPTHLIKTRGQQATLRCSPISGHTSVYWYQQALGLGLQFLLWYDEGEERNRGNFPPRFSGRQFPNYSSELNVNALELEDSALYLCASSPGQGRRREKLFFGSGTQLSVL.

The V call is TRBV7-8, the J call TRBJ1-6; D is undetermined. This CDR3 is built from 16 residues. Per germline, CDR1 SGHVS and CDR2 FQNEAQ. Trimming stripped 7 bases from V and 6 bases from J, with 19 bases between. CDR3 residues: CASTFDPGVSNSPLHF. CDR3 coding DNA: TGTGCCAGCACCTTCGACCCGGGTGTGAGTAATTCACCCCTCCACTTT.

The chain uses TRBV19 and TRBJ2-3, with D unresolved. CDR3 size: 13 residues. Germline CDR1 reads LNHDA; CDR2 reads SQIVND (reference sequence). Trimming removed 4 bases from V and 1 base from J, with 6 bases in between. The CDR3 DNA sequence: TGTGCCAGTAGTACTACGGGCACAGATACGCAGTATTTT. Its protein product is CASSTTGTDTQYF. The variable domain in full, with the rest retrieved from reference TRBV19 and TRBJ2-3, is DGGITQSPKYLFRKEGQNVTLSCEQNLNHDAMYWYRQDPGQGLRLIYYSQIVNDFQKGDIAEGYSVSREKKESFPLTVTSAQKNPTAFYLCASSTTGTDTQYFGPGTRLTVL.

V gene TRBV2 combines with J gene TRBJ2-1; 12 bases map to TRBD2. CDR1 is SNHLY, CDR2 FYNNEI, per germline. With 5 bases clipped from V and 2 bases from J, the junction kept 4 bases outside the gene matches. The CDR3 spans 16 residues. CDR3 sequence (DNA): TGTGCCAGCAGTCCGACTAGCGGGAGAACCTACAATGAGCAGTTCTTC. This codes for CASSPTSGRTYNEQFF.

Concerning this clone itself: At one end the junction does not follow the germline gene, possibly because of a read error. This rearrangement joins TRBV7-7 to TRBJ2-1; D ambiguous. CDR1 is SSHAT, CDR2 FNYEAQ, per germline (reference sequence). CDR3 length: 15 amino acids. The CDR3 DNA reads as TGTGCTAGCAGCGAAGGCGGTGTTGCCTACAATGAGCAGTTCTTC. It yields the protein CASSEGGVAYNEQFF.

The rearrangement uses TRBV6-6 and TRBJ2-7, with D tentatively TRBD1 (7 bases). Trimming stripped 5 bases from V and 1 base from J, with 18 bases between. This CDR3 is 16 amino acids long. Germline assignment: CDR1 MNHNY and CDR2 SVGAGI (reference sequence). CDR3: CASSPRQGGGSYEQYF. Here the CDR3 DNA reads TGTGCCAGCAGTCCGCGACAGGGAGGAGGATCCTACGAGCAGTACTTC.

This chain uses TRBV18 with TRBJ2-7, with unresolved D. The V and J ends lost 6 bases and 0 bases respectively, with 12 bases between them. Germline values: CDR1 KGHSH, CDR2 LQKENI. This CDR3 has 14 amino acids. In DNA form, the CDR3 reads TGTGCCAGCTCTCCAACAGAGCCCTCCTACGAGCAGTACTTC. The encoded protein is CASSPTEPSYEQYF.

The chain couples TRBV5-8 to TRBJ1-1, with D possibly matching TRBD1 (5 bases). Germline assignment: CDR1 SGHTS and CDR2 YDEGEE. The CDR3 runs 15 residues. V was cut by 4 bases and J by 3 bases, with 16 bases left in between. CDR3 coding DNA: TGTGCCAGCAGCCCGGCGGGGGGGAGGTACACTGAAGCTTTCTTT. It encodes CASSPAGGRYTEAFF.

V and J are TRBV6-5 and TRBJ1-6, with D unclear. The CDR3 consists of 14 residues. The germline gives CDR1 MNHEY, CDR2 SVGAGI. The V gene lost 5 bases and the J gene lost 7 bases, with 12 bases spanning the gap. In nucleotides, the CDR3 is TGTGCCAGCAGTCCCAGACTGAGGAATTCACCCCTCCACTTT. This codes for CASSPRLRNSPLHF.

The chain has TRBV11-1 and TRBJ1-1; perhaps TRBD1 as D (5 bases). With 7 bases removed from V and 4 bases from J, the gap between germline ends came to 16 bases. From germline, CDR1 is SGHAT and CDR2 FQDESV (reference sequence). This CDR3 contains 14 residues. The CDR3 protein is CASTTLGGGTEAFF. The CDR3 DNA reads as TGTGCCAGCACCACCCTTGGGGGGGGCACTGAAGCTTTCTTT.